The next 28 T cell receptor beta chains were all read from a single sample in a study of control samples from healthy donors and cancer patients. Measured with immunoSEQ multiplex PCR; TCRdb has only the in-frame clones, and not every one. The sample contains around 150,000 clones, 80% to 90% of which appear only once. Sequencing used blood. Receptors originate from a man aged 30 to 39 in good health.

V usage is TRBV7-9 and J usage is TRBJ2-5; tentatively, D is TRBD2 (6 bases). Trimming left V 2 bases short and J 5 bases short, with 12 bases between. Per germline, CDR1 SEHNR and CDR2 FQNEAQ (reference sequence). The CDR3 contains 14 residues. For the CDR3, the DNA is TGTGCCAGCAGCTTATGGGGGGAGCGGGAGACCCAGTACTTC. The encoded protein is CASSLWGERETQYF.

The CDR3 DNA is TGTGCCAGCAGCCCGTCGGTGAACACTGAAGCTTTCTTT. Translated, it gives CASSPSVNTEAFF. The chain couples TRBV7-9 to TRBJ1-1; D remains ambiguous. V gave up 5 bases and J gave up 0 bases, with 7 bases separating them. The CDR3 consists of 13 residues. Germline CDR1 reads SEHNR; CDR2 reads FQNEAQ (reference sequence).

The gene calls are TRBV5-1 and TRBJ1-1, with D possibly matching TRBD1 (5 bases). The CDR3 has 15 amino acids. V was pared by 3 bases and J by 1 base, with 13 bases between. Germline V lookup: CDR1 SGHRS, CDR2 YFSETQ. The CDR3 region is CASSYEGTANTEAFF. CDR3 sequence (DNA): TGCGCCAGCAGCTACGAGGGGACGGCGAACACTGAAGCTTTCTTT.

The CDR3 DNA reads TGCGCCAGCCGTTGGGACACCTCTGGAAACACCATATATTTT. This sequence encodes CASRWDTSGNTIYF. This rearrangement joins TRBV4-1 to TRBJ1-3, with a weak D call TRBD1 (6 bases). Germline lookup yields CDR1 MGHRA and CDR2 YSYEKL. This CDR3 has 14 amino acids. The ends were cut back, 8 bases at V and 0 bases at J, with 11 bases in the middle.

DNA for the CDR3: TGTGCCAGCAGTGAAGCGCGGAACAGCGGCTACACCTTC. This encodes CASSEARNSGYTF. The V and J genes are TRBV6-1 and TRBJ1-2, with D unclear. V lost 0 bases to trimming and J lost 8 bases, with 10 bases between them. Germline CDR1 is MNHNS and CDR2 is SASEGT. The CDR3 covers 13 residues.

This clone is a singleton in its sample. The V call is TRBV14, the J call TRBJ1-2, with a weak D call TRBD1 (6 bases). The CDR3 spans 13 residues. Deletions cut 5 bases from V and 6 bases from J, with 13 bases between. CDR1 and CDR2 (germline): SGHDN, FVKESK. The CDR3 DNA reads TGTGCCAGCAGCAAGGACAGAGGAAATGGCTACACCTTC. It translates to CASSKDRGNGYTF.

The V gene is TRBV7-9, the J gene TRBJ2-3, with unresolved D. Germline lookup yields CDR1 SEHNR and CDR2 FQNEAQ (reference sequence). This CDR3 is built from 12 residues. V was clipped by 3 bases and J by 5 bases, with 6 bases between them. The CDR3 loop is CASSFDRDTQYF. For the CDR3, the DNA is TGTGCCAGCAGCTTTGATAGAGATACGCAGTATTTT.

This clone was recorded only once. V is TRBV4-1 and J is TRBJ1-1; D is possibly TRBD1 (6 bases). The CDR3 totals 16 residues. Germline V gives CDR1 MGHRA, CDR2 YSYEKL. Trimming pared 5 bases from V and 0 bases from J, leaving 16 bases between. CDR3 DNA: TGCGCCAGCAGCGTACCGGACAGACACATGAACACTGAAGCTTTCTTT. This translates into CASSVPDRHMNTEAFF.

The chain is built from TRBV7-9 and TRBJ2-7; 8 bases map to TRBD1. The CDR3 contains 13 residues. The germline gives CDR1 SEHNR, CDR2 FQNEAQ (reference sequence). The V segment lost 3 bases and the J segment 5 bases; nucleotides outside the gene matches: 3. The CDR3 sequence is CASSFQGANEQYF. DNA for the CDR3: TGTGCCAGCAGCTTCCAGGGGGCAAACGAGCAGTACTTC.

V and J are TRBV7-6 and TRBJ2-2; tentative D call: TRBD1 (6 bases). The CDR3 sequence is 15 residues long. CDR1 and CDR2 (germline): SGHVS, FNYEAQ. V lost 6 bases and J 1 base, leaving 12 bases between the germline ends. In DNA form, the CDR3 reads TGTGCCAGCAGTTCAGACAGGATGAACACCGGGGAGCTGTTTTTT. It is translated as CASSSDRMNTGELFF.

The genes are TRBV10-3 and TRBJ1-6; possible D gene TRBD1, 5 bases. Trimming stripped 6 bases from V and 6 bases from J, with 15 bases between. The germline V gene has CDR1 ENHRY and CDR2 SYGVKD. The CDR3 consists of 15 residues. As DNA, the CDR3 is TGTGCCATCAGCCCTAAACGGGACCTTAATTCACCCCTCCACTTT. Translating gives CAISPKRDLNSPLHF.

J is TRBJ2-2 and V is TRBV4-1; 7 bases map to TRBD2. The germline V gene has CDR1 MGHRA and CDR2 YSYEKL. This CDR3 has 15 residues. Germline trimming cut 5 bases from V and 6 bases from J; bases unmatched to any gene: 9. The CDR3 sequence: CASSVPGGWPGELFF. DNA for the CDR3: TGCGCCAGCAGCGTTCCGGGAGGATGGCCCGGGGAGCTGTTTTTT.

V usage is TRBV9 and J usage is TRBJ2-1; 16 bases align to TRBD2. The germline V gene encodes CDR1 SGDLS and CDR2 YYNGEE. The junction had 4 bases not matched to a gene; V was cut back by 4 bases and J by 6 bases. This CDR3 has 16 amino acids. CDR3: CASSPGLAGGSNEQFF. CDR3 coding DNA: TGTGCCAGCAGCCCGGGACTAGCGGGAGGGTCCAATGAGCAGTTCTTC.

The chain employs TRBV6-1 and TRBJ1-5, with a tentative D call TRBD1 (6 bases). Germline V lookup: CDR1 MNHNS, CDR2 SASEGT. The length of the CDR3 is 15 residues. Trimming stripped 2 bases from V and 8 bases from J, with 16 bases between. The DNA of the CDR3 is TGTGCCAGCAGTGAAAGGGGGGTACCGAGTGAGCCCCAGCATTTT. Its protein product is CASSERGVPSEPQHF.

This clone has just one count. V gene TRBV6-2 or TRBV6-3 combines with J gene TRBJ1-5; TRBD1 agrees at 7 bases. Losses at the gene ends were 4 bases for V and 3 bases for J; bases not matched to a gene: 6. Germline V gene lookup returns CDR1 MNHEY and CDR2 SVGEGT. This CDR3 has 15 amino acids. CDR3 amino acids: CASSFRDSLNQPQHF. The CDR3 DNA reads TGTGCCAGCAGTTTCCGGGACAGCCTCAATCAGCCCCAGCATTTT.

The chain recombines TRBV21-1 with TRBJ1-4. TRBV21-1 is labeled a pseudogene. The CDR3 is 15 residues long. CDR3 protein: CASSKGQTREEKLFF. CDR3 sequence (DNA): TGTGCCAGCAGCAAAGGCCAGACCAGGGAGGAAAAACTGTTTTTT.

The chain uses TRBV2 and TRBJ1-2, with D possibly being TRBD1 (6 bases). The CDR3 has 16 residues. Looked up from germline, CDR1 is SNHLY and CDR2 is FYNNEI. V dropped 2 bases and J dropped 5 bases, with 18 bases sitting between them. The CDR3 nucleotides read TGTGCCAGCAGTGAAAGGGGGACCACACCCCCTTATGGCTACACCTTC. Translated: CASSERGTTPPYGYTF.

This chain's CDR3 is CASSPPSLDLRGYTF. For the CDR3, the DNA is TGTGCCAGCTCACCTCCAAGCTTAGACCTGAGGGGCTACACCTTC. The chain uses TRBV18 and TRBJ1-2, with D unresolved. Germline values: CDR1 KGHSH, CDR2 LQKENI. The V and J ends lost 3 bases and 8 bases respectively, with 19 bases between them. The CDR3 spans 15 residues.

This sequence joins TRBV18 and TRBJ2-5; no reliable D call. Trimming pared 0 bases from V and 4 bases from J, leaving 12 bases between. The CDR3 length is 15 residues. The V gene's germline CDR1 is KGHSH and CDR2 LQKENI. DNA for the CDR3: TGTGCCAGCTCACCACCGCCCCGGCAGTTAGAGACCCAGTACTTC. It codes for CASSPPPRQLETQYF.

The V call is TRBV2, the J call TRBJ1-2; D might be TRBD1 (6 bases). Trimming took off 6 bases at V and 9 bases at J, with 14 bases between the two ends. This CDR3 is built from 12 residues. Per germline, CDR1 SNHLY and CDR2 FYNNEI. CDR3 in amino acids: CASREGVRSYTF. Here the CDR3 DNA reads TGTGCCAGCAGGGAGGGGGTCAGGAGCTACACCTTC. The full variable domain, in which reference TRBV2 and TRBJ1-2 provide the parts outside the CDR3, is EPEVTQTPSHQVTQMGQEVILRCVPISNHLYFYWYRQILGQKVEFLVSFYNNEISEKSEIFDDQFSVERPDGSNFTLKIRSTKLEDSAMYFCASREGVRSYTFGSGTRLTVV.

The chain is built from TRBV18 and TRBJ2-7; D is perhaps TRBD1 (6 bases). V lost 2 bases, J lost 5 bases, and 25 bases lay in between. The CDR3 runs 18 residues. Germline assignment: CDR1 KGHSH and CDR2 LQKENI. The CDR3 here is CASSPSTPGHLPIHEQYF. The CDR3 coding sequence is TGTGCCAGCTCACCATCTACCCCGGGACACCTACCTATCCACGAGCAGTACTTC.

The genes are TRBV6-5 and TRBJ1-5; D perhaps matches TRBD1 (5 bases). Germline lookup yields CDR1 MNHEY and CDR2 SVGAGI. The CDR3 extends over 13 amino acids. V was shortened by 8 bases and J by 4 bases, with 12 bases between the two germline ends. CDR3: CASELRGNQPQHF. In DNA, the CDR3 is TGTGCCAGCGAACTAAGGGGAAATCAGCCCCAGCATTTT.

The V and J genes are TRBV28 and TRBJ2-7; no definite D call. This CDR3 is built from 13 residues. Germline values: CDR1 MDHEN, CDR2 SYDVKM. V lost 3 bases to trimming and J lost 0 bases, with 6 bases between them. CDR3 sequence (DNA): TGTGCCAGCAGTTTCGGCCACTCCTACGAGCAGTACTTC. Protein: CASSFGHSYEQYF.

This rearrangement joins TRBV5-8 to TRBJ2-5; weak D call: TRBD2 (5 bases). CDR3 length: 13 residues. Germline V lookup: CDR1 SGHTS, CDR2 YDEGEE. V was shortened by 4 bases and J by 5 bases, with 12 bases between the two germline ends. CDR3 sequence reads: CASSPRGWETQYF. CDR3 coding DNA: TGTGCCAGCAGCCCCCGAGGGTGGGAGACCCAGTACTTC.

This clone has more than one count but fewer than ten. The genes are TRBV2 and TRBJ1-5, with a possible D match to TRBD1 (6 bases). The V end was cut by 6 bases, the J end by 5 bases, with 14 bases between. Germline V gives CDR1 SNHLY, CDR2 FYNNEI. CDR3 length equals 14 residues. As DNA, the CDR3 is TGTGCCAGCAGGAGGGGGGGGATCGATCAGCCCCAGCATTTT. This sequence encodes CASRRGGIDQPQHF.

The chain has TRBV29-1 and TRBJ1-2, with a tentative D call TRBD1 (6 bases). V dropped 7 bases and J dropped 6 bases, with 15 bases sitting between them. CDR3 length equals 12 residues. Germline assignment: CDR1 SQVTM and CDR2 ANQGSEA. Here the CDR3 DNA reads TGCAGCGCCAATCCCAGGGGTCATGGCTACACCTTC. It specifies CSANPRGHGYTF.

This clone was detected once. The gene calls are TRBV27 and TRBJ2-2, with TRBD1 identical over 9 bases. Germline values: CDR1 MNHEY, CDR2 SMNVEV (reference sequence). CDR3 length equals 16 residues. J was trimmed by 5 bases and V by 6 bases; bases with no gene match: 10. The CDR3 sequence: CASSDPGQGKTGELFF. DNA of the CDR3: TGTGCCAGCAGCGACCCGGGACAGGGTAAAACCGGGGAGCTGTTTTTT.

The chain joins TRBV3-1 (or the pseudogene TRBV3-2) to TRBJ1-2, with D tentatively TRBD1 (6 bases). Germline-derived CDR1 and CDR2 are LGHDT and YNNKEL (reference sequence). With 1 base removed from V and 10 bases from J, the gap between germline ends came to 10 bases. CDR3 length: 12 amino acids. The CDR3 loop is CASSQVRGAYTF. CDR3 sequence (DNA): TGTGCCAGCAGCCAAGTGAGGGGGGCCTACACCTTC.